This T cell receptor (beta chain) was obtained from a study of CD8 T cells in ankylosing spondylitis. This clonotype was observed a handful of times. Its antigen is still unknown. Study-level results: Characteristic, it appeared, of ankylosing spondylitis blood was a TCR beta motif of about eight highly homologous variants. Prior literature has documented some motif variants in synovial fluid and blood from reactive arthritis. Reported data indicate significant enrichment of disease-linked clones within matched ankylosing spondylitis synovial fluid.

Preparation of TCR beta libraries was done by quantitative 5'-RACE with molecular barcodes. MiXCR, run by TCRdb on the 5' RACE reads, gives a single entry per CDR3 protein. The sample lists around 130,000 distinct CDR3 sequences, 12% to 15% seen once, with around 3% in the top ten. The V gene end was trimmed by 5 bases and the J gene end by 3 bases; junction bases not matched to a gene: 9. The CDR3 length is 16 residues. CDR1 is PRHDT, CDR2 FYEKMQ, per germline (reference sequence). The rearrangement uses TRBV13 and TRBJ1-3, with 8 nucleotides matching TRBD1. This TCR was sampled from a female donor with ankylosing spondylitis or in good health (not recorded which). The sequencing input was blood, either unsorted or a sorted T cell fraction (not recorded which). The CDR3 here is CASSDTRQGYGNTIYF. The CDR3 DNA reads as TGTGCCAGCAGCGATACTCGACAGGGGTATGGAAACACCATATATTTT.